The source of this T cell receptor beta chain is a study of technical replicates of blood from a few donors. This clone was seen once. Sequencing was performed with immunoSEQ multiplex PCR; in TCRdb, only in-frame clones are kept and a portion is missing. This sample has roughly 59,000 clones; roughly 86% occur once, and the top ten carry approximately 5.4%. With 1 base removed from V and 8 bases from J, the gap between germline ends came to 18 bases. Per germline, CDR1 SGHKS and CDR2 YYEKEE (reference sequence). The CDR3 loop spans 15 amino acids. What was sequenced was PBMCs. The chain recombines TRBV5-5 with TRBJ1-2; D ambiguous. This TCR derives from a human donor in good health. Some clones in this sample may be carry-over from other donors' samples. The CDR3 DNA reads as TGTGCCAGCAGCTTGCAGAGAGGAAGAACTGGCGGCTACACCTTC. Encoded protein: CASSLQRGRTGGYTF.